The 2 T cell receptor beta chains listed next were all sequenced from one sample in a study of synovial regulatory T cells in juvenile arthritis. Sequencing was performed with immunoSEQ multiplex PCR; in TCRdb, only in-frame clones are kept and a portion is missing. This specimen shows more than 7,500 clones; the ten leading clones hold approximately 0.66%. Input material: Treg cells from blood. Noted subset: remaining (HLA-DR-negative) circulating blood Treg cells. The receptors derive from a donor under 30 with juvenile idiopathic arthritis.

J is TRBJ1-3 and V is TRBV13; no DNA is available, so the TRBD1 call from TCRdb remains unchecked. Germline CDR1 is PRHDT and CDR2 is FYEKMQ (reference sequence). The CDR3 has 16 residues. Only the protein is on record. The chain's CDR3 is CASSPRPRGTGNTIYF. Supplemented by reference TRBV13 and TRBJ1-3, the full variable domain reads AAGVIQSPRHLIKEKRETATLKCYPIPRHDTVYWYQQGPGQDPQFLISFYEKMQSDKGSIPDRFSAQQFSDYHSELNMSSLELGDSALYFCASSPRPRGTGNTIYFGEGSWLTVV.

CDR3 sequence reads: CASSSRGGGTDTQYF. The chain combines TRBV7-3 with TRBJ2-3; there is no DNA to check the TCRdb D call of TRBD2. CDR3 size: 15 residues. DNA for this receptor is not on file. Looked up from germline, CDR1 is SGHTA and CDR2 is FQGTGA.